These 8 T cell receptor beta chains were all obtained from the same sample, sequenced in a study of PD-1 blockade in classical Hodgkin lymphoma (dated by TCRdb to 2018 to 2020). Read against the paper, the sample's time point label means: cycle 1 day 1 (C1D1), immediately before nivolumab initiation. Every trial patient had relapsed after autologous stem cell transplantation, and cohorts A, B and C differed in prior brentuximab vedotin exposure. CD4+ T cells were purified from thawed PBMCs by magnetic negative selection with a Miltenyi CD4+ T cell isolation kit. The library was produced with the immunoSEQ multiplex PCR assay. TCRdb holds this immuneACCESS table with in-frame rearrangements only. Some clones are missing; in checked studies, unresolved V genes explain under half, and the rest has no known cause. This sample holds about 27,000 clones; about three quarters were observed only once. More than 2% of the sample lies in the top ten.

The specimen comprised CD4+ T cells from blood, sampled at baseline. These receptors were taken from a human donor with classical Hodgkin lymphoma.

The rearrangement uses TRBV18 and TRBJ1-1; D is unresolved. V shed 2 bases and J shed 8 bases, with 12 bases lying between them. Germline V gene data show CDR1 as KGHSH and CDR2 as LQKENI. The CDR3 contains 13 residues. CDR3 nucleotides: TGTGCCAGCTCACCAGTCCGCGGGGTAGAAGCTTTCTTT. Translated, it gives CASSPVRGVEAFF.

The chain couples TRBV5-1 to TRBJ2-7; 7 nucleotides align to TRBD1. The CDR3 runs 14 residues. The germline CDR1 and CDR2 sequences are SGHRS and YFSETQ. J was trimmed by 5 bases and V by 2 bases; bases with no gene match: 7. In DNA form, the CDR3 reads TGCGCCAGCAGCTTAAGACAGGGTGTAGACGAGCAGTACTTC. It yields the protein CASSLRQGVDEQYF.

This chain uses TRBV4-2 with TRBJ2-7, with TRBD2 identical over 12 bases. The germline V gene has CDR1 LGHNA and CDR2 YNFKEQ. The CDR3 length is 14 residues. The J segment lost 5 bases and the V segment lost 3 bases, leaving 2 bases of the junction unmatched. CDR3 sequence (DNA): TGTGCCAGCAGCCACCGACTAGCGGGGGACGAGCAGTACTTC. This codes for CASSHRLAGDEQYF.

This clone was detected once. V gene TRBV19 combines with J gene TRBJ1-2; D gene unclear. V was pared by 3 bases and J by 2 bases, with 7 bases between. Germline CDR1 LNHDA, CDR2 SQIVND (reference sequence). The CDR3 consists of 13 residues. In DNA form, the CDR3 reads TGTGCCAGTAGTATTTTGGGGAACTATGGCTACACCTTC. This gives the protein CASSILGNYGYTF.

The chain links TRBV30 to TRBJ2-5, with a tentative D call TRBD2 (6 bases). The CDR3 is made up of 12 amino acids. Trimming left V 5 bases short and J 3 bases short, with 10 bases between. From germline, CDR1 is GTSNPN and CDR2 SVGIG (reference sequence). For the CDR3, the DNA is TGTGCCTGGGGGGCTAGCGAAGAGACCCAGTACTTC. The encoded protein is CAWGASEETQYF.

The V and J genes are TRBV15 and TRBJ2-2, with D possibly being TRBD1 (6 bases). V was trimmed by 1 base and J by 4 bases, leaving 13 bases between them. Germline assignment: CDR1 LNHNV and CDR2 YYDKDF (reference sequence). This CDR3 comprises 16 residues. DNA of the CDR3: TGTGCCACCAGCAGAGGTCAAGACAGGACCACCGGGGAGCTGTTTTTT. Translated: CATSRGQDRTTGELFF.

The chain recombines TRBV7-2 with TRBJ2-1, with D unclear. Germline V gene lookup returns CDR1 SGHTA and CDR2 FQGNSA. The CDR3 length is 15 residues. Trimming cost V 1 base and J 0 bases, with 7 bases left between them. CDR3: CASSLGVSSYNEQFF. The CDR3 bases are TGTGCCAGCAGCTTAGGGGTGAGCTCCTACAATGAGCAGTTCTTC.

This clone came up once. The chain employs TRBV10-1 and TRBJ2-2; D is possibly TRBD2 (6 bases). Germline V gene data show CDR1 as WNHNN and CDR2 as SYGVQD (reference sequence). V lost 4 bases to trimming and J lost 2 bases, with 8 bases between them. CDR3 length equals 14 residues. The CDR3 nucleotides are TGCGCCAGCAGTGCGGGACTCAACACCGGGGAGCTGTTTTTT. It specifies CASSAGLNTGELFF.